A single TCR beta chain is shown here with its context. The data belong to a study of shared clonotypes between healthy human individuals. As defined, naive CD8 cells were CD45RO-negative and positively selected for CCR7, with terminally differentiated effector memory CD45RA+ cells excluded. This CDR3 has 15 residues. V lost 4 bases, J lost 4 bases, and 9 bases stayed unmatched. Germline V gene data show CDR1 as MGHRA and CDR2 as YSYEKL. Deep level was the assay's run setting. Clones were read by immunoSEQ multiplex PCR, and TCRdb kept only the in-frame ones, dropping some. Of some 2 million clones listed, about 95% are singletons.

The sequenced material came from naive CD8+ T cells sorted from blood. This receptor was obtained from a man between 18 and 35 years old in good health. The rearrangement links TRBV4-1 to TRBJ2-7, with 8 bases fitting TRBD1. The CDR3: CASSLGTGERYEQYF. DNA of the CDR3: TGCGCCAGCAGCCTTGGGACAGGAGAACGTTACGAGCAGTACTTC.